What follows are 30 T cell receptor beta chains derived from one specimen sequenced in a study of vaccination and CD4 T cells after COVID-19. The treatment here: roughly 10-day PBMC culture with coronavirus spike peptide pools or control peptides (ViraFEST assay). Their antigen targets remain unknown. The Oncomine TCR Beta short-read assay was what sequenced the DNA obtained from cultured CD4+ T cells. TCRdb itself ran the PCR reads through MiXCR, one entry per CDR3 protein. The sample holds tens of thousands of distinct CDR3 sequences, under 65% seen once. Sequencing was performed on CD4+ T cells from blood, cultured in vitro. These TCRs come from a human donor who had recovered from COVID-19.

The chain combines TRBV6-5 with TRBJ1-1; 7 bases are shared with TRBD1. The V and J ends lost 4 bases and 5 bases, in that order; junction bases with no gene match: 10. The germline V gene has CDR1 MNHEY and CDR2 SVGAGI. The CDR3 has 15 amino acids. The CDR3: CASSSIRGRVTEAFF. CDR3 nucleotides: TGTGCCAGCAGTTCTATAAGGGGGCGTGTTACTGAAGCTTTCTTT.

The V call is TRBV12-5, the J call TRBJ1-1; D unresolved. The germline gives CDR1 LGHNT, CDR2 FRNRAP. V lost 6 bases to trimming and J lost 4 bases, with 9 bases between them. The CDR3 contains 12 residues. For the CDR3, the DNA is TGTGCTAGTGGCCACACCATCACTGAAGCTTTCTTT. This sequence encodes CASGHTITEAFF. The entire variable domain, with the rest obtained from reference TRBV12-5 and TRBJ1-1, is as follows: DARVTQTPRHKVTEMGQEVTMRCQPILGHNTVFWYRQTMMQGLELLAYFRNRAPLDDSGMPKDRFSAEMPDATLATLKIQPSEPRDSAVYFCASGHTITEAFFGQGTRLTVV.

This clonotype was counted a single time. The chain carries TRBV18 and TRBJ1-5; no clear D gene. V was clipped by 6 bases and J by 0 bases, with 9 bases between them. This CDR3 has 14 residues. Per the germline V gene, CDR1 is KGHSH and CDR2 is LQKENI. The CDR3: CASSLGHSNQPQHF. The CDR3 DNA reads TGTGCCAGCTCGCTGGGTCATAGCAATCAGCCCCAGCATTTT.

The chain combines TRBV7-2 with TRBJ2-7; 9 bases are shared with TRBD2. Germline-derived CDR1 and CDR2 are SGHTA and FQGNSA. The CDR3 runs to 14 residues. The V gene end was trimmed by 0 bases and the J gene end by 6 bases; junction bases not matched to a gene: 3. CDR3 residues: CASSLAVAGAEQYF. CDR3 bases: TGTGCCAGCAGCTTAGCGGTAGCGGGGGCCGAGCAGTACTTC.

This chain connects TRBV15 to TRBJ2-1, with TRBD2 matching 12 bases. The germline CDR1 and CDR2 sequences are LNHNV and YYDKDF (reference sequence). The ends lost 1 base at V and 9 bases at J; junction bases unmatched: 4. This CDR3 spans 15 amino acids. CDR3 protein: CATSRGLAGASEQFF. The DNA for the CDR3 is TGTGCCACCAGCAGAGGACTAGCGGGAGCCTCTGAGCAGTTCTTC.

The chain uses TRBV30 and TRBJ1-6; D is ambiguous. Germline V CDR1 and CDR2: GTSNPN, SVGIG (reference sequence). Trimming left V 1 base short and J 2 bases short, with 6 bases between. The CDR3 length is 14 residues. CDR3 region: CAWSGVTYNSPLHF. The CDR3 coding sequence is TGTGCCTGGAGTGGGGTCACCTATAATTCACCCCTCCACTTT.

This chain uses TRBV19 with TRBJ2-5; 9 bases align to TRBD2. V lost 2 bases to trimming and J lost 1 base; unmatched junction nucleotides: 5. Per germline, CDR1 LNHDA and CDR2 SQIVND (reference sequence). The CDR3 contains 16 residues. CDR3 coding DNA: TGTGCCAGTAGTATATCGGGTAGCGGGGGCCAAGAGACCCAGTACTTC. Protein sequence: CASSISGSGGQETQYF.

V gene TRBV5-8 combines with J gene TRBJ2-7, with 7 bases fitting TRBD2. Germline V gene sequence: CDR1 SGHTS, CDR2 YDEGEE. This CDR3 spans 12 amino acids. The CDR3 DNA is TGTGCTGGTGGGAGGGTGGCCAACGAGCAGTACTTC. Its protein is CAGGRVANEQYF.

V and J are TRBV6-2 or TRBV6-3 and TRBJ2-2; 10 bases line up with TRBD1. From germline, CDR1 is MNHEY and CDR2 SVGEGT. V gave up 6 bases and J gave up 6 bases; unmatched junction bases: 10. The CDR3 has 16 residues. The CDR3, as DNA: TGTGCCAGCAGGATGTACGGACAGGGGGATTCCGGGGAGCTGTTTTTT. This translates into CASRMYGQGDSGELFF.

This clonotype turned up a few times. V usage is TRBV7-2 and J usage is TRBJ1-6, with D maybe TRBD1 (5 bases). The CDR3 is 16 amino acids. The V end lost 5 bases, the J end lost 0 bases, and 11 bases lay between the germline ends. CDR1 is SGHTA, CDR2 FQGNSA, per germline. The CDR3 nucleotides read TGTGCCAGCAGCCGGAGGGGTACCTCCTATAATTCACCCCTCCACTTT. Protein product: CASSRRGTSYNSPLHF.

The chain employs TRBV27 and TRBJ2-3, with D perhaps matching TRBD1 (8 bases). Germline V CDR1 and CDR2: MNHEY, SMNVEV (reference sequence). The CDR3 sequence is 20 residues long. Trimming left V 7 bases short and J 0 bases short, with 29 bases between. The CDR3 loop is CASTDTRQGLAVTSTDTQYF. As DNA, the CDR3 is TGTGCCAGCACCGATACGCGACAGGGGCTAGCGGTTACTAGCACAGATACGCAGTATTTT.

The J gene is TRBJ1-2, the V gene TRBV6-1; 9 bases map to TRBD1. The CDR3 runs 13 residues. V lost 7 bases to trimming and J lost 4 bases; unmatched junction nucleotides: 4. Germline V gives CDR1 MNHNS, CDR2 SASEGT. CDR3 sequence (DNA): TGTGCCAGCACTACAGGGGGCGGCTATGGCTACACCTTC. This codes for CASTTGGGYGYTF.

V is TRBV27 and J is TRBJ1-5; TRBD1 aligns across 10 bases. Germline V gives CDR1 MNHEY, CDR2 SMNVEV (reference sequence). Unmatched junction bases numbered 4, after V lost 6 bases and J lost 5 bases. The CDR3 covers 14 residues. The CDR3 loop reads CASRLGQGDQPQHF. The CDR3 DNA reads TGTGCCAGCAGGCTCGGACAGGGGGATCAGCCCCAGCATTTT.

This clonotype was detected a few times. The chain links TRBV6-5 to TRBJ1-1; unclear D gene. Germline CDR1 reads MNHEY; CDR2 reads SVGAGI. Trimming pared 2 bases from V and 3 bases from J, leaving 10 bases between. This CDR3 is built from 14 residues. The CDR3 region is CASSYRDPDTEAFF. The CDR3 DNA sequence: TGTGCCAGCAGTTACAGGGATCCGGACACTGAAGCTTTCTTT.

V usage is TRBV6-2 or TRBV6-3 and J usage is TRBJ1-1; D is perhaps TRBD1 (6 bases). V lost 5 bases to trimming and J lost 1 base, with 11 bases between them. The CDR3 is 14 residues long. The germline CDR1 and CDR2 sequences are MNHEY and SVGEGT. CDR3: CASSRDTWNTEAFF. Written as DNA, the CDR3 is TGTGCCAGCAGTCGGGACACCTGGAACACTGAAGCTTTCTTT.

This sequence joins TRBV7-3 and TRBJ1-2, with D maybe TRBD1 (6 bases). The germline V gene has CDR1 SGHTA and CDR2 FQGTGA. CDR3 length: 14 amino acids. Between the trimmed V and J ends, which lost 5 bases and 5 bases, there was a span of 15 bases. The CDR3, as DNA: TGTGCCAGCAGCCCAGCTGGCACAGGGTATGGCTACACCTTC. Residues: CASSPAGTGYGYTF. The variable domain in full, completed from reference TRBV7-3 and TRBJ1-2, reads GAGVSQTPSNKVTEKGKYVELRCDPISGHTALYWYRQSLGQGPEFLIYFQGTGAADDSGLPNDRFFAVRPEGSVSTLKIQRTERGDSAVYLCASSPAGTGYGYTFGSGTRLTVV.

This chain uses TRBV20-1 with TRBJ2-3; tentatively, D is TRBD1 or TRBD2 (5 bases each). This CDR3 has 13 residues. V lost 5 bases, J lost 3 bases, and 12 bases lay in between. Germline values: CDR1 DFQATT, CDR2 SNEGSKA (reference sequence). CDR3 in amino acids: CSALNRRTDTQYF. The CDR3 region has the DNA TGCAGTGCTTTGAACAGGAGGACAGATACGCAGTATTTT.

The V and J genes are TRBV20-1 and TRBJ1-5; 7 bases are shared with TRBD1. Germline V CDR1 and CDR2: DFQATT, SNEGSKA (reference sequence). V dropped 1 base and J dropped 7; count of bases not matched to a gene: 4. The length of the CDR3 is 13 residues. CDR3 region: CSARAGTEQPQHF. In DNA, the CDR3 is TGCAGTGCTAGAGCCGGGACAGAGCAGCCCCAGCATTTT.

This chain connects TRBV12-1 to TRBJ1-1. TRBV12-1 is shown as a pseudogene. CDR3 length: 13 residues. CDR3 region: CASSLSYNTEAFF. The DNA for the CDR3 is TGTGCCAGCAGCTTGAGCTATAACACTGAAGCTTTCTTT.

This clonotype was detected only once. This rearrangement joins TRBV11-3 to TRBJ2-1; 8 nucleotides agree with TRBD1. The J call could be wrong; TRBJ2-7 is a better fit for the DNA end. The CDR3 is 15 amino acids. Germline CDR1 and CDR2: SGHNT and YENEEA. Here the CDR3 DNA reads TGTGCCAGCAGCCGGTGGCCGGGACAGGTCGTCGAGCAGTACTTC. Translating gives CASSRWPGQVVEQYF.

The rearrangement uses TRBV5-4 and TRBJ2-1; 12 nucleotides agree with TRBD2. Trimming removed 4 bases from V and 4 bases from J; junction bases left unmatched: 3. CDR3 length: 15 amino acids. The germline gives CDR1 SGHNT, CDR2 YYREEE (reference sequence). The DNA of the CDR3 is TGTGCCAGCAGCGCTAGCGGGGGGGGATACAATGAGCAGTTCTTC. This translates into CASSASGGGYNEQFF.

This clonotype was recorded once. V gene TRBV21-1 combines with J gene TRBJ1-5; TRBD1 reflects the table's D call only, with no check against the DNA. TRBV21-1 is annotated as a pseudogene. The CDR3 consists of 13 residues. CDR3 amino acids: CASSKVPGQPQHF. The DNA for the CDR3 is TGTGCCAGCAGCAAGGTCCCGGGTCAGCCCCAGCATTTT.

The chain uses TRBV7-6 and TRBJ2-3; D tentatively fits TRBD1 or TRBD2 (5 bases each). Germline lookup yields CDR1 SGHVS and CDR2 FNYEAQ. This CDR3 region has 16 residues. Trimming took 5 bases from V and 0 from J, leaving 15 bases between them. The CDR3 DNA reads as TGTGCCAGCAGCAACCGGGACGGCCAAAGCACAGATACGCAGTATTTT. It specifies CASSNRDGQSTDTQYF.

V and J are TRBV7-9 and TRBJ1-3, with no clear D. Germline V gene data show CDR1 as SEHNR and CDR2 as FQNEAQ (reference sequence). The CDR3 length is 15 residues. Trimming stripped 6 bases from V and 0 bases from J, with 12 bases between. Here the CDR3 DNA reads TGTGCCAGCAGTCGAAAAGGGAGCTCTGGAAACACCATATATTTT. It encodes CASSRKGSSGNTIYF.

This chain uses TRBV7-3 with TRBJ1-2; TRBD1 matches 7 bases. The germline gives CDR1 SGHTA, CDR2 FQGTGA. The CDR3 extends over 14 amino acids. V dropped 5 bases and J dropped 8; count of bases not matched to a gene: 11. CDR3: CASSPQGTALGYTF. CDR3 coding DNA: TGTGCCAGCAGCCCCCAGGGGACAGCGCTCGGCTACACCTTC.

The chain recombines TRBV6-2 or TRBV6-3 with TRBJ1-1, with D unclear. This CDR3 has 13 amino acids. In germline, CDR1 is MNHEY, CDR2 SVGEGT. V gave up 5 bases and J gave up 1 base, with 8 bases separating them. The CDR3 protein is CASSPDGNTEAFF. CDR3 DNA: TGTGCCAGCAGTCCTGACGGGAACACTGAAGCTTTCTTT.

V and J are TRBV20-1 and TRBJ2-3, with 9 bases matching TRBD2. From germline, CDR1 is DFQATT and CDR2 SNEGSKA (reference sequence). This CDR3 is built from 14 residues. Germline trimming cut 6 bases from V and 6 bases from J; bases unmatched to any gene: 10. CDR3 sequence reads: CSAEGAGGTDTQYF. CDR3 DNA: TGCAGTGCCGAAGGGGCGGGAGGGACCGATACGCAGTATTTT.

As DNA, the CDR3 is TGTGCCACCAGCGCCTCCGGCTGGGGTGAGAACACTGAAGCTTTCTTT. Its protein is CATSASGWGENTEAFF. This chain joins TRBV15 and TRBJ1-1; D unresolved. Germline CDR1 reads LNHNV; CDR2 reads YYDKDF (reference sequence). Trimming removed 5 bases at V and 1 base at J, with 17 bases between. The CDR3 runs to 16 residues. The full variable domain, rest sourced from reference TRBV15 and TRBJ1-1, is DAMVIQNPRYQVTQFGKPVTLSCSQTLNHNVMYWYQQKSSQAPKLLFHYYDKDFNNEADTPDNFQSRRPNTSFCFLDIRSPGLGDTAMYLCATSASGWGENTEAFFGQGTRLTVV.

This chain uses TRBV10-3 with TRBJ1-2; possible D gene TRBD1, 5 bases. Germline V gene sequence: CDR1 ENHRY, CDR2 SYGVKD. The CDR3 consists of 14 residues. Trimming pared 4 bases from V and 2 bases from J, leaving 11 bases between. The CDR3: CAISAGQLNYGYTF. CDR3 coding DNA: TGTGCCATCAGTGCTGGACAACTCAACTATGGCTACACCTTC.

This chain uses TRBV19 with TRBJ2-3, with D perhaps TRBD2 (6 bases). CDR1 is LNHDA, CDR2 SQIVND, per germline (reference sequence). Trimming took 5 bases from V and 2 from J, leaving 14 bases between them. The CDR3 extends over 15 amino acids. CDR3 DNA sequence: TGTGCCAGTAGTGGTGCCGGACTACCCACAGATACGCAGTATTTT. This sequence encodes CASSGAGLPTDTQYF.